One and the same sample provided the 10 T cell receptor beta chains below, sequenced in a study of identical twins. A single record per CDR3 protein comes from TCRdb applying MiXCR to the 5' RACE reads. The data hold approximately 210,000 distinct CDR3 sequences, with approximately 9% observed a single time. Sequencing was done on a sample of memory (CD45RO+) T cells sorted from blood. These receptors were collected from a woman under 30 in good health.

This clonotype was counted only a few times. The chain carries TRBV7-9 and TRBJ2-7; 7 bases agree with TRBD1. Germline assignment: CDR1 SEHNR and CDR2 FQNEAQ (reference sequence). This CDR3 is 14 amino acids long. V gave up 5 bases and J gave up 1 base; unmatched junction bases: 5. The CDR3 loop reads CASSPRDRSYEQYF. CDR3 DNA: TGTGCCAGCAGCCCCCGGGACAGATCCTACGAGCAGTACTTC.

This clonotype was found a few times. This chain connects TRBV3-1 to TRBJ2-5, with TRBD2 as a possible D gene (5 bases). The germline V gene encodes CDR1 LGHDT and CDR2 YNNKEL (reference sequence). V lost 2 bases, J lost 3 bases, and 10 bases lay in between. The CDR3 extends over 14 amino acids. The chain's CDR3 is CASSQRAGEETQYF. DNA for the CDR3: TGTGCCAGCAGCCAAAGAGCCGGGGAAGAGACCCAGTACTTC.

This clonotype was found a few times. The rearrangement uses TRBV20-1 and TRBJ2-3; 9 nucleotides line up with TRBD2. The CDR3 loop spans 13 amino acids. J was trimmed by 5 bases and V by 6 bases; bases with no gene match: 6. In germline, CDR1 is DFQATT, CDR2 SNEGSKA (reference sequence). The DNA for the CDR3 is TGCAGTGCGCCTCGCGGGGGGGGAGATACGCAGTATTTT. Amino acids: CSAPRGGGDTQYF.

This clonotype turned up a few times. The chain carries TRBV20-1 and TRBJ1-2, with D perhaps TRBD1 (6 bases). This CDR3 region has 13 residues. V lost 6 bases and J 8 bases, leaving 19 bases between the germline ends. The germline CDR1 and CDR2 sequences are DFQATT and SNEGSKA (reference sequence). The CDR3 nucleotides read TGCAGTGCGGGCGGCTACAGGGCGGGCGGCTACACCTTC. It codes for CSAGGYRAGGYTF.

The V call is TRBV20-1, the J call TRBJ2-2, with D maybe TRBD1 (5 bases). The CDR3 covers 13 residues. Trimming pared 2 bases from V and 5 bases from J, leaving 9 bases between. The V gene's germline CDR1 is DFQATT and CDR2 SNEGSKA (reference sequence). CDR3 sequence: CSARQGSTGELFF. Here the CDR3 DNA reads TGCAGTGCTAGACAGGGAAGTACCGGGGAGCTGTTTTTT.

This clonotype has a count of ten or more. The genes are TRBV5-1 and TRBJ1-1; D is uncertain. Trimming removed 2 bases at V and 2 bases at J, with 7 bases between. The CDR3 length is 13 residues. Germline V gives CDR1 SGHRS, CDR2 YFSETQ. The CDR3 region has the DNA TGCGCCAGCAGCTTAAACCAAAACACTGAAGCTTTCTTT. Translated, it gives CASSLNQNTEAFF.

The genes are TRBV11-2 and TRBJ2-5, with unresolved D. V dropped 5 bases and J dropped 7 bases, with 11 bases sitting between them. The germline V gene encodes CDR1 SGHAT and CDR2 FQNNGV. This CDR3 has 12 residues. The CDR3 nucleotides read TGTGCCAGCAGCCAGACCGGGTGGACCCAGTACTTC. Its protein product is CASSQTGWTQYF.

This clonotype has ten or more counts. The chain combines TRBV2 with TRBJ2-2; possible D gene TRBD1, 6 bases. The CDR3 is 13 amino acids. V lost 8 bases and J 5 bases, leaving 12 bases between the germline ends. Germline lookup yields CDR1 SNHLY and CDR2 FYNNEI. CDR3 loop: CASVGQGTGELFF. The CDR3 DNA reads as TGTGCCAGCGTGGGCCAGGGGACCGGGGAGCTGTTTTTT.

This sequence joins TRBV20-1 and TRBJ2-3; TRBD1 aligns across 9 bases. The germline V gene has CDR1 DFQATT and CDR2 SNEGSKA (reference sequence). The junction had 5 bases not matched to a gene; V was cut back by 5 bases and J by 5 bases. The CDR3 has 13 amino acids. The CDR3 here is CSAVPGQGDTQYF. The DNA for the CDR3 is TGCAGTGCTGTCCCGGGACAGGGAGATACGCAGTATTTT.

This chain uses TRBV27 with TRBJ1-6; 10 bases align to TRBD1. Germline values: CDR1 MNHEY, CDR2 SMNVEV (reference sequence). The CDR3 totals 15 residues. V gave up 5 bases and J gave up 10 bases; unmatched junction bases: 8. Here the CDR3 DNA reads TGTGCCAGCAGTCCTATGACAGGGGGCGGATCACCCCTCCACTTT. Its protein product is CASSPMTGGGSPLHF.